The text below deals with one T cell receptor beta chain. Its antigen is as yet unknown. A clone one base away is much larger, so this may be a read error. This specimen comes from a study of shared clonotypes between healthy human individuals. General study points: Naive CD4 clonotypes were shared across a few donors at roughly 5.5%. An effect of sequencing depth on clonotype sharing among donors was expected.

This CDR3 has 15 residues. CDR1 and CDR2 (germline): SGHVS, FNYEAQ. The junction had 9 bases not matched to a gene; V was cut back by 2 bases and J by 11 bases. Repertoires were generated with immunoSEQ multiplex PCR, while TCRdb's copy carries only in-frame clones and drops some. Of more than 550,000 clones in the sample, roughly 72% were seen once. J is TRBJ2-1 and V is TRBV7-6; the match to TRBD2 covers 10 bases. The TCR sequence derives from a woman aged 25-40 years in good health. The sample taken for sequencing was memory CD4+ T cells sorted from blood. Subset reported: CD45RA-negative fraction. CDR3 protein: CASSLSGRAASKQFF. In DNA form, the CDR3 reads TGTGCCAGCAGCTTAAGCGGGAGGGCCGCGAGTAAGCAGTTCTTC. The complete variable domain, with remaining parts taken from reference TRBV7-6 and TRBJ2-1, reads GAGVSQSPRYKVTKRGQDVALRCDPISGHVSLYWYRQALGQGPEFLTYFNYEAQQDKSGLPNDRFSAERPEGSISTLTIQRTEQRDSAMYRCASSLSGRAASKQFFGPGTRLTVL.